This T cell receptor (beta chain) came from a study of Graves' ophthalmopathy and Graves' hyperthyroidism. Study information: Before any treatment was given, at initial diagnosis, peripheral blood was collected.

Trimming stripped 9 bases from V and 2 bases from J, with 13 bases between. The CDR3 spans 14 residues. Germline V gene data show CDR1 as LNHDA and CDR2 as SQIVND (reference sequence). The TCR beta CDR3 regions underwent amplification from RNA transcripts. RT-PCR in the first round used HTBI primers; a second-round multiplex PCR followed. TCRdb reanalysed the multiplex PCR reads using MiXCR and keeps one entry per CDR3 protein. The sample holds 650,000 to 900,000 distinct CDR3 sequences, roughly two fifths seen once. This clonotype was obtained from an adult man with Graves' ophthalmopathy. The chain carries TRBV19 and TRBJ1-4; D perhaps matches TRBD1 (5 bases). Sequenced sample: peripheral blood. CDR3 sequence (DNA): TGTGCCAGCAGTTCGTCAGGGACTAATGAAAAACTGTTTTTT. Translated: CASSSSGTNEKLFF.